Below, 12 T cell receptor beta chains from the same sample are listed, as sequenced in a study of cytomegalovirus exposure and HLA in healthy donors (dated by TCRdb to about 2017). Libraries came from the immunoSEQ multiplex PCR assay. A mixture of 60 forward primers for TCR Vbeta segments and 13 reverse primers for TCR Jbeta segments was used in the multiplex PCR. TCRdb obtained this table from immuneACCESS and retained in-frame rearrangements with V and J assigned. These tables miss some clones; where compared with another copy, unresolved V genes account for less than half of the shortfall, and the remainder is unexplained. Present in this sample are around 140,000 clones, around 72% of which were seen just once. The ten largest clones represent under 5.5% of the sample. Material for sequencing was PBMCs. All receptors derive from a man aged 50-60 years in good health and CMV-seropositive.

This clone was counted at least ten times. The rearrangement uses TRBV4-2 and TRBJ1-5, with D maybe TRBD1 (6 bases). This CDR3 has 16 amino acids. Trimming cost V 0 bases and J 5 bases, with 14 bases left between them. Germline CDR1 and CDR2: LGHNA and YNFKEQ. In DNA, the CDR3 is TGTGCCAGCAGCCAAGAGGAGGGGGAGGGCGATCAGCCCCAGCATTTT. It encodes CASSQEEGEGDQPQHF.

The chain links TRBV6-1 to TRBJ1-2; 7 bases are a match to TRBD1. Germline CDR1 is MNHNS and CDR2 is SASEGT. This CDR3 comprises 13 residues. V was clipped by 4 bases and J by 3 bases; unmatched bases: 2. The CDR3 loop is CASSVTGDYGYTF. In DNA form, the CDR3 reads TGTGCCAGCAGTGTCACAGGGGACTATGGCTACACCTTC.

The chain couples TRBV7-2 to TRBJ2-5; D might be TRBD2 (5 bases). The CDR3 contains 13 residues. V was pared by 5 bases and J by 2 bases, with 9 bases between. Germline lookup yields CDR1 SGHTA and CDR2 FQGNSA. The CDR3 DNA is TGTGCCAGCAGCCAACAGCGGCAAGAGACCCAGTACTTC. Its protein product is CASSQQRQETQYF.

This clone was detected only a few times. The rearrangement joins TRBV9 to TRBJ2-5; D is uncertain. Looked up from germline, CDR1 is SGDLS and CDR2 is YYNGEE. The CDR3 sequence is 17 residues long. Trimming removed 0 bases at V and 2 bases at J, with 17 bases between. The CDR3 spells CASSVAGQVGKQETQYF. Here the CDR3 DNA reads TGTGCCAGCAGCGTAGCTGGCCAGGTTGGCAAACAAGAGACCCAGTACTTC.

The chain uses TRBV25-1 and TRBJ2-7; 7 nucleotides agree with TRBD1. CDR1 and CDR2 (germline): MGHDK, SYGVNS. Trimming took 4 bases from V and 2 from J; bases not matched to a gene: 5. The CDR3 runs 14 residues. CDR3 nucleotides: TGTGCCAGCAGTGCGACGACAGGGACCTACGAGCAGTACTTC. Protein: CASSATTGTYEQYF.

CDR3 nucleotides: TGTGCCAGCACCCTCCAGTCCTACGAGCAGTACTTC. It translates to CASTLQSYEQYF. The chain combines TRBV11-2 with TRBJ2-7; no clear D gene. With 7 bases removed from V and 1 base from J, the gap between germline ends came to 8 bases. The V gene's germline CDR1 is SGHAT and CDR2 FQNNGV. The CDR3 spans 12 residues.

This chain uses TRBV5-1 with TRBJ1-1; TRBD1 agrees at 8 bases. The CDR3 is made up of 13 amino acids. The junction had 5 bases not matched to a gene; V was cut back by 4 bases and J by 6 bases. CDR1 is SGHRS, CDR2 YFSETQ, per germline. The CDR3 sequence is CASSNGQGAEAFF. The CDR3 DNA sequence: TGCGCCAGCAGCAACGGACAGGGCGCTGAAGCTTTCTTT.

The chain recombines TRBV7-9 with TRBJ2-7, with 10 bases identical to TRBD2. From germline, CDR1 is SEHNR and CDR2 FQNEAQ (reference sequence). Trimming at V came to 9 bases and at J to 5 bases, leaving 7 bases not matched to a gene. This CDR3 has 13 amino acids. CDR3 sequence reads: CASSSGRAHEQYF. CDR3 DNA: TGTGCCAGTAGCAGCGGGAGGGCCCACGAGCAGTACTTC.

This clone was seen a few times. The chain carries TRBV7-9 and TRBJ2-3; possibly TRBD2 for D (6 bases). Germline CDR1 SEHNR, CDR2 FQNEAQ (reference sequence). The V and J ends lost 4 bases and 9 bases respectively, with 14 bases between them. CDR3 length equals 13 residues. Written as DNA, the CDR3 is TGTGCCAGCAGCTCCCGTCCCCGGGAGACGCAGTATTTT. It translates to CASSSRPRETQYF.

This clone was seen more than once but under ten times. Here the CDR3 reads CASSLVREQFF. For the CDR3, the DNA is TGTGCCAGCAGCTTAGTGCGGGAGCAGTTCTTC. The chain joins TRBV7-2 to TRBJ2-1; D gene uncertain. CDR1 SGHTA and CDR2 FQGNSA come from the germline V gene. The CDR3 has 11 residues. Trimming removed 1 base at V and 10 bases at J, with 5 bases between. Full variable domain (missing parts from reference TRBV7-2 and TRBJ2-1): GAGVSQSPSNKVTEKGKDVELRCDPISGHTALYWYRQSLGQGLEFLIYFQGNSAPDKSGLPSDRFSAERTGGSVSTLTIQRTQQEDSAVYLCASSLVREQFFGPGTRLTVL.

The sample holds one count of this clone. The CDR3 sequence: CASSGQVNTGELFF. The CDR3 nucleotides are TGTGCCAGTAGTGGACAGGTCAACACCGGGGAGCTGTTTTTT. The chain combines TRBV7-9 with TRBJ2-2, with 7 bases that match TRBD1. The trim removed 9 bases at V and 2 bases at J, leaving 6 bases unmatched. CDR3 length equals 14 residues. Germline values: CDR1 SEHNR, CDR2 FQNEAQ (reference sequence).

Many counts were recorded for this clone. This CDR3 reads CASSLGQGANNEKLFF. Written as DNA, the CDR3 is TGTGCCAGCAGCTTAGGACAGGGGGCGAATAATGAAAAACTGTTTTTT. V is TRBV7-8 and J is TRBJ1-4, with 10 nucleotides matching TRBD1. The junction had 3 bases not matched to a gene; V was cut back by 1 base and J by 4 bases. This CDR3 has 16 residues. CDR1 SGHVS and CDR2 FQNEAQ come from the germline V gene.